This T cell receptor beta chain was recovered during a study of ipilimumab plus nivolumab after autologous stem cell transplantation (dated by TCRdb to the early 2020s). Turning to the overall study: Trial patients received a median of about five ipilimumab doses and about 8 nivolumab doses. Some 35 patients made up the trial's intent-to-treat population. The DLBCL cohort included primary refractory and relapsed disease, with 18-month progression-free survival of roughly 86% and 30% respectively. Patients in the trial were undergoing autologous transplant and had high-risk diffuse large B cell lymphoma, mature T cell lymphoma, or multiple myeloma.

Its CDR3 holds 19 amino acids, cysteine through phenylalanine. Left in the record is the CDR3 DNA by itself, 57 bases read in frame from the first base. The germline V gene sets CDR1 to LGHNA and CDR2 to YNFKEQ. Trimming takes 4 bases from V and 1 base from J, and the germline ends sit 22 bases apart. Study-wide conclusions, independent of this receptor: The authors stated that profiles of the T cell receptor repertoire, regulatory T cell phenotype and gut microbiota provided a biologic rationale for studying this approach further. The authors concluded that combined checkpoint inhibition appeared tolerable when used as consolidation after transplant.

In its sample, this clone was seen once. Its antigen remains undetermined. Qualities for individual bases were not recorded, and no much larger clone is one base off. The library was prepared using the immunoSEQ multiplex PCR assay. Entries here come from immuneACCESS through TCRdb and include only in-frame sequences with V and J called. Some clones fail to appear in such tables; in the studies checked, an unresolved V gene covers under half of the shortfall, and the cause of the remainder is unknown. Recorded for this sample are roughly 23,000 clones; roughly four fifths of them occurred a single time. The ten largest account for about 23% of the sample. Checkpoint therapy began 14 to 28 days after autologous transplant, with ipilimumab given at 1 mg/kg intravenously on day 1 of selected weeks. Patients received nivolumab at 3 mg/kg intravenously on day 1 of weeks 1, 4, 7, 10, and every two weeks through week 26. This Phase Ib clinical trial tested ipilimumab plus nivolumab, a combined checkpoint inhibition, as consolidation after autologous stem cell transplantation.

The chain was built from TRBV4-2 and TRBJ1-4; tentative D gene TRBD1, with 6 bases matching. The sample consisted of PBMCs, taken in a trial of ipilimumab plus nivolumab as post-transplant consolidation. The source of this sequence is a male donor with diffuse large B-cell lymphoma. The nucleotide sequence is TGTGCCAGCAGCCGTTTGACAGGAGTTCTCCTCGGAACTAATGAAAAACTGTTTTTT. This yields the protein CASSRLTGVLLGTNEKLFF.